The clone carrying this TCR beta chain was counted between two and nine times. The antigen is unknown. The data stem from a study of spatial heterogeneity in lung cancer. Sample time point: sample taken at primary tumor resection. Patients with untreated early-stage non-small cell lung cancer, numbering around 72, were the donors. Whole-study findings and limits: Counts that tracked tumor mutation counts were those of expanded intratumoral alpha and beta TCRs.

Between the trimmed V and J ends, which lost 1 base and 12 bases, there was a span of 10 bases. The CDR3 spans 12 residues. Germline loops: CDR1 LGHDT, CDR2 YNNKEL (reference sequence). TCR cDNA molecules each carried a unique molecular identifier. TCRdb called the 5' RACE reads again in MiXCR, with one record for every CDR3 protein. The sample carries roughly 28,000 distinct CDR3 sequences, roughly 6.9% recorded once. The chain is built from TRBV3-1 and TRBJ2-1; TRBD2 is a possible D gene (5 bases). Source: lung tumor tissue, taken at surgery. The clonotype originates from a male donor with early-stage non-small cell lung cancer. Written as DNA, the CDR3 is TGTGCCAGCAGCCAAGCCGGGGAAGGGCAGTTCTTC. Amino acids: CASSQAGEGQFF.